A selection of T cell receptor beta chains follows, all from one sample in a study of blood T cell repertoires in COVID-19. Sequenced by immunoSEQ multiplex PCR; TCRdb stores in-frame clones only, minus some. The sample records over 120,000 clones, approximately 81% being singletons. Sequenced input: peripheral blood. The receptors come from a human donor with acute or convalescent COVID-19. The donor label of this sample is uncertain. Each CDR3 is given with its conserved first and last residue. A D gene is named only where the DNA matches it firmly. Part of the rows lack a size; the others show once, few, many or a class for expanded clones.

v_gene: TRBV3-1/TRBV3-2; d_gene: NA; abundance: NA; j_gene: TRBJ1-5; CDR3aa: CASSHGTPNSNQPQHF; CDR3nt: TGTGCCAGCAGCCATGGGACACCTAATAGCAATCAGCCCCAGCATTTT
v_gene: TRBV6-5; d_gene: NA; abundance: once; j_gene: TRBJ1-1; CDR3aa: CASSYHPDRGTEAFF; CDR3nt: TGTGCCAGCAGTTACCATCCGGATAGGGGCACTGAAGCTTTCTTT
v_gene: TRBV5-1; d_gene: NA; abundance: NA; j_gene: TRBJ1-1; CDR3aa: CASSLGVEGDDLNTEAFF; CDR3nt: TGCGCCAGCAGCTTGGGGGTTGAAGGGGATGATTTGAACACTGAAGCTTTCTTT
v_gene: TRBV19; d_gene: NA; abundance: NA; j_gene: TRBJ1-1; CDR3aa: CASSISLAGRMNTEAFF; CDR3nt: TGTGCCAGTAGTATAAGTTTGGCAGGGCGTATGAACACTGAAGCTTTCTTT
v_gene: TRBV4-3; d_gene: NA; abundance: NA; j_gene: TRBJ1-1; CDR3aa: CASSRKTVTEAFF; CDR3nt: TGCGCCAGCAGTCGAAAGACAGTTACTGAAGCTTTCTTT
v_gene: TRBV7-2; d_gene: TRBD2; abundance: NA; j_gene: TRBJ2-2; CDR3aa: CASSPAKGTRGNTGELFF; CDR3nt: TGTGCCAGCAGCCCAGCGAAGGGGACTAGGGGGAACACCGGGGAGCTGTTTTTT
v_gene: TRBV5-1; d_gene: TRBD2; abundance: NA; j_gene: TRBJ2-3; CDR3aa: CASSIASGSTDTQYF; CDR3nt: TGCGCCAGCAGTATAGCTAGCGGTAGCACAGATACGCAGTATTTT
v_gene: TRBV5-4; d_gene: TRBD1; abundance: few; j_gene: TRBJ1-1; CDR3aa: CASSMKGQPNTEAFF; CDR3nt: TGTGCCAGCAGCATGAAGGGACAGCCGAACACTGAAGCTTTCTTT
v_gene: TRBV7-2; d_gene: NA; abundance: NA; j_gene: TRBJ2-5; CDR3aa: CASSKRTGETQYF; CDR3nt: TGTGCCAGCAGCAAAAGGACGGGGGAGACCCAGTACTTC
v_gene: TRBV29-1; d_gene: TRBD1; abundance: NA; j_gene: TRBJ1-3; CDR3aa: CSVERTGAGNTIYF; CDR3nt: TGCAGCGTTGAAAGGACAGGGGCAGGAAACACCATATATTTT
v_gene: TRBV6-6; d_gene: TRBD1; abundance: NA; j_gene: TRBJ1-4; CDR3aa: CASSPGTGALLATNEKLFF; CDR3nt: TGTGCCAGCAGTCCCGGGACAGGGGCTCTACTTGCAACTAATGAAAAACTGTTTTTT
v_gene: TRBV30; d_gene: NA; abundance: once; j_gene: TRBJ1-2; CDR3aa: CAWSPSYRVNYGYTF; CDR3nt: TGTGCCTGGAGTCCATCCTACAGGGTTAACTATGGCTACACCTTC
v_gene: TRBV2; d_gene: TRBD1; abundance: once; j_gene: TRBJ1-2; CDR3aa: CASSVQGASGYTF; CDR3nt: TGTGCCAGCAGTGTCCAGGGGGCCTCGGGCTACACCTTC
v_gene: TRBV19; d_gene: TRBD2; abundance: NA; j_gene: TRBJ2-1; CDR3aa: CASSIPRTSGGYNEQFF; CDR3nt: TGTGCCAGTAGTATACCCCGGACTAGCGGGGGGTACAATGAGCAGTTCTTC
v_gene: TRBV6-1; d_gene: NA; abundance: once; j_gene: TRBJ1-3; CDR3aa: CASLRESRVRGTIYF; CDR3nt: TGTGCCAGTCTTCGAGAGAGCAGGGTCAGAGGCACCATATATTTT
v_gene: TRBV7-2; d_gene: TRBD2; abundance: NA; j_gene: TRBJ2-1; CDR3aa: CASSLQTATSGSNEQFF; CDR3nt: TGTGCCAGCAGCTTGCAAACTGCGACTAGCGGTAGCAATGAGCAGTTCTTC
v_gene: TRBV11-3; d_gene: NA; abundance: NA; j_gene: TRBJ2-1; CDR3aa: CASSLDFRYYNEQFF; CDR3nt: TGTGCCAGCAGCTTAGATTTCAGGTATTACAATGAGCAGTTCTTC
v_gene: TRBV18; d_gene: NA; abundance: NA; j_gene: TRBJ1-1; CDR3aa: CASSPQGKNTEAFF; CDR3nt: TGTGCCAGCTCACCACAGGGGAAGAACACTGAAGCTTTCTTT
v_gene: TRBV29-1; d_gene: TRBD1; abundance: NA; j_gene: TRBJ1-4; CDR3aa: CSVGQGRPNEKLFF; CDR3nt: TGCAGCGTGGGACAGGGTAGGCCTAATGAAAAACTGTTTTTT
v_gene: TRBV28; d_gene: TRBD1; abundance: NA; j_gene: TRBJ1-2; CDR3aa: CASSSPGTGDGYTF; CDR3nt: TGTGCCAGCAGTTCTCCCGGGACAGGGGATGGCTACACCTTC
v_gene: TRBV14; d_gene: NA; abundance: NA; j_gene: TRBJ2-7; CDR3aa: CASSGTFSAYEQYF; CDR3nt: TGTGCCAGCAGCGGGACATTCTCCGCCTACGAGCAGTACTTC
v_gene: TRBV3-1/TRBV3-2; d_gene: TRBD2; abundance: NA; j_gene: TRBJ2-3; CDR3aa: CASSQVLLAGGDTQYF; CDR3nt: TGTGCCAGCAGCCAAGTGCTGCTAGCGGGGGGGGATACGCAGTATTTT
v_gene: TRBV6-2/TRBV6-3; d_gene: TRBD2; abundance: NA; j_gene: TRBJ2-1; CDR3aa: CASSPAPLAGPLNEQFF; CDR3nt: TGTGCCAGCAGCCCTGCCCCCCTAGCGGGGCCCCTCAATGAGCAGTTCTTC
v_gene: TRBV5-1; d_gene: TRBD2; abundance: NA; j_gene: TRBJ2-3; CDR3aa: CASSGLSGSGTDTQYF; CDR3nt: TGCGCCAGCAGCGGCCTTAGCGGGAGCGGCACAGATACGCAGTATTTT
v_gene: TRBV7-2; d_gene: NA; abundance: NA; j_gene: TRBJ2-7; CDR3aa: CASSPSIGGPSEQYF; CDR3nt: TGTGCCAGCAGCCCCAGTATAGGGGGTCCCTCAGAGCAGTACTTC
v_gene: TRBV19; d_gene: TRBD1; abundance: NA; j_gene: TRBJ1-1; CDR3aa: CASSLRDRVEAFF; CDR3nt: TGTGCCAGTAGTCTCCGGGACAGGGTTGAAGCTTTCTTT
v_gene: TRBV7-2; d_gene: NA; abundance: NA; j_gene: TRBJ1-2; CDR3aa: CASSQLWTVEGYTF; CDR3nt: TGTGCCAGCAGCCAACTTTGGACAGTTGAAGGCTACACCTTC
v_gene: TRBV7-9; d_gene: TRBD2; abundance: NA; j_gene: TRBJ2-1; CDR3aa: CASSLKGLAGGGEQFF; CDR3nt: TGTGCCAGCAGCCTAAAGGGACTAGCGGGGGGTGGTGAGCAGTTCTTC
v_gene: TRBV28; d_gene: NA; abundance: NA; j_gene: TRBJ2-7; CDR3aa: CASSLGQSYEQYF; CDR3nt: TGTGCCAGCAGTTTGGGACAAAGCTACGAGCAGTACTTC
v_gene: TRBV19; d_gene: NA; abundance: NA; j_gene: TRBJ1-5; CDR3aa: CASSLRTTNQPQHF; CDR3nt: TGTGCCAGTAGTCTACGGACAACGAATCAGCCCCAGCATTTT
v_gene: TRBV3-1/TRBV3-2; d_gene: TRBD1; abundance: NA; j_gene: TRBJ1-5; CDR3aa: CASSQADRGGRQPQHF; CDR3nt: TGTGCCAGCAGCCAAGCGGACAGGGGAGGGAGGCAGCCCCAGCATTTT
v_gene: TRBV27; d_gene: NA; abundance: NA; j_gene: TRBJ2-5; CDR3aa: CASSPSRVQETQYF; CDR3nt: TGTGCCAGCAGCCCGTCCAGGGTCCAAGAGACCCAGTACTTC
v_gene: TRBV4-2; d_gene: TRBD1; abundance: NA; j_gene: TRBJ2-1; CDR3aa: CASSQVPGTGGHEQFF; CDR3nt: TGTGCCAGCAGCCAAGTTCCCGGGACAGGGGGGCATGAGCAGTTCTTC
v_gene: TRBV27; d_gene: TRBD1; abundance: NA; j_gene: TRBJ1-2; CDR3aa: CASSLRQGLSYGYTF; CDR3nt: TGTGCCAGCAGTCTAAGACAGGGGTTATCGTATGGCTACACCTTC
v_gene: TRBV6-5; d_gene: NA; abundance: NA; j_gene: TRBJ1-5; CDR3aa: CASTKGVNQPQHF; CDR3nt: TGTGCCAGCACCAAGGGGGTTAATCAGCCCCAGCATTTT
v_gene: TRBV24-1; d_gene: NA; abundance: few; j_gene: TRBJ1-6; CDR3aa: CATNDDSYSPLHF; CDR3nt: TGTGCCACCAATGACGACAGTTATTCACCCCTCCACTTT
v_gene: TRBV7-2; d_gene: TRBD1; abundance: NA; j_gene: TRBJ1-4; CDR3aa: CASSFGTGIEKLFF; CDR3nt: TGTGCCAGCAGCTTCGGGACAGGGATTGAAAAACTGTTTTTT
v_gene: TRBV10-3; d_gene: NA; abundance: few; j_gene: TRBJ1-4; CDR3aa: CAIGRGTNEKLFF; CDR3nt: TGTGCCATCGGCAGGGGCACTAATGAAAAACTGTTTTTT
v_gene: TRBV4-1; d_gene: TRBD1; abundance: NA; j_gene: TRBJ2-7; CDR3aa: CASSRSGTGISYEQYF; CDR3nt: TGCGCCAGCAGCCGATCCGGGACAGGGATCTCCTACGAGCAGTACTTC
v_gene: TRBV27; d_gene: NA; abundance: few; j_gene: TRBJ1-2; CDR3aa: CASRTAVYGYTF; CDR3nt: TGTGCCAGCAGAACGGCGGTCTATGGCTACACCTTC
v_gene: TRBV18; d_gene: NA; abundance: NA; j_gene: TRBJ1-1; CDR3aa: CASSGQGLSTEAFF; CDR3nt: TGTGCCAGCTCAGGGCAGGGTCTTTCCACTGAAGCTTTCTTT
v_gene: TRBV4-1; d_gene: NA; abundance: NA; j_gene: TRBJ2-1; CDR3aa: CASSQDKGVYNEQFF; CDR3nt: TGCGCCAGCAGCCAAGATAAGGGGGTCTACAATGAGCAGTTCTTC
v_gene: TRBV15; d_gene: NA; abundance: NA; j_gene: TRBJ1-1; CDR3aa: CATSRVEMNTEAFF; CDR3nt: TGTGCCACCAGCAGAGTGGAGATGAACACTGAAGCTTTCTTT
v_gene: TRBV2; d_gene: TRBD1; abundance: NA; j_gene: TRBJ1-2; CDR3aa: CASSTTHRGPYGYTF; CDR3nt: TGTGCCAGCAGTACGACCCACAGGGGTCCTTATGGCTACACCTTC
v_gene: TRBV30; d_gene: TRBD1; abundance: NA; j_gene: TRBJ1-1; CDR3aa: CAWKQAGGNTEAFF; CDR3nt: TGTGCCTGGAAGCAAGCAGGGGGGAACACTGAAGCTTTCTTT
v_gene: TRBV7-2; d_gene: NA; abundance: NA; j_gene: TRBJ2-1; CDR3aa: CASSLTGDSYNEQFF; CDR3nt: TGTGCCAGCAGCTTAACCGGGGACTCCTACAATGAGCAGTTCTTC
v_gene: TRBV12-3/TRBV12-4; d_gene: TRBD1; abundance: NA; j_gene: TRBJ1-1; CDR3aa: CASTQDRGRGAFF; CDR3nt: TGTGCCAGCACCCAGGACAGGGGGCGGGGAGCTTTCTTT
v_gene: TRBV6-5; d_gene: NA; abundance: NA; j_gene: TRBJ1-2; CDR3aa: CASSYSREMNYGYTF; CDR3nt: TGTGCCAGCAGTTACTCTCGGGAAATGAACTATGGCTACACCTTC
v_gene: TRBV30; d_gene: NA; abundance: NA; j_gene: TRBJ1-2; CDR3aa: CAWTRNPTGYTF; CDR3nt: TGTGCCTGGACCAGGAACCCAACTGGCTACACCTTC
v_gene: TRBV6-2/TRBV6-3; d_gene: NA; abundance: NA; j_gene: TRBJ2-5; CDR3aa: CASSESLGKETQYF; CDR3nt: TGTGCCAGCAGTGAGTCACTAGGGAAAGAGACCCAGTACTTC
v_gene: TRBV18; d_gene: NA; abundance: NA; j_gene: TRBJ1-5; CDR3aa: CASSSKRGGSNQPQHF; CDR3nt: TGTGCCAGCTCATCGAAAAGGGGTGGGAGCAATCAGCCCCAGCATTTT
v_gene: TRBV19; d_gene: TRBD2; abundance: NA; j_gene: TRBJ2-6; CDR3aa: CASSKAGVGFGANVLTF; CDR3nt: TGTGCCAGTAGTAAGGCGGGAGTAGGCTTTGGGGCCAACGTCCTGACTTTC
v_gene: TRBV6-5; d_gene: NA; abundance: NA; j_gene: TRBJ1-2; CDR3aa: CASSYGRGFGYTF; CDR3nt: TGTGCCAGCAGTTACGGCAGGGGTTTTGGCTACACCTTC
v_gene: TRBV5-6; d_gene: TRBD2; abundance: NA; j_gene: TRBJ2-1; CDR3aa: CASSGSGRGGNEQFF; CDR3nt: TGTGCCAGCAGCGGTAGCGGGAGGGGTGGAAATGAGCAGTTCTTC
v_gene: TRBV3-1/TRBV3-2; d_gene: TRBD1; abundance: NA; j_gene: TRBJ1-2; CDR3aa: CASSQRGTGGQSYGYTF; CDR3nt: TGTGCCAGCAGCCAACGGGGGACAGGGGGCCAGAGCTATGGCTACACCTTC
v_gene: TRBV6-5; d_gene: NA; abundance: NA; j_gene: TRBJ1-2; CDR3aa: CASSQGPKEGGYTF; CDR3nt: TGTGCCAGCTCGCAGGGACCCAAGGAGGGTGGCTACACCTTC
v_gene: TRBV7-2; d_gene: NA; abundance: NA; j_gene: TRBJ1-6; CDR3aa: CASSPQTGDYNSPLHF; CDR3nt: TGTGCCAGCAGCCCCCAAACAGGAGACTATAATTCACCCCTCCACTTT
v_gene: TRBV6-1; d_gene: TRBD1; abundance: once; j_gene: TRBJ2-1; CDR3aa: CASSEETGVVNEQFF; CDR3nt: TGTGCCAGCAGTGAGGAGACAGGGGTGGTCAATGAGCAGTTCTTC
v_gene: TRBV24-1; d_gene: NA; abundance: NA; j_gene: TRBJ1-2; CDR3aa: CATSDYSSGKGYTF; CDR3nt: TGTGCCACCAGTGACTACAGCTCAGGGAAGGGCTACACCTTC
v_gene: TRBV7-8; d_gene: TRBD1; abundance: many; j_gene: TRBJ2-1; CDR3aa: CASSYRDRGPEQFF; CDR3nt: TGTGCCAGCAGCTACCGGGACAGGGGACCCGAGCAGTTCTTC